Listed below are T cell receptor beta chains from one sample, sequenced in a study of early T cells in non-severe SARS-CoV-2 infection. TCRdb processed the 5' RACE reads anew with MiXCR; each CDR3 protein has one entry. The sample has about 35,000 distinct CDR3 sequences, approximately 6.9% seen once. The sample consisted of whole blood. The receptors stem from an adult who was a healthcare worker with PCR-confirmed SARS-CoV-2 infection or an uninfected control (not recorded which). The CDR3 runs from the conserved cysteine through the conserved F or W. Each record gives: J gene, D gene, clone size, V gene, CDR3 DNA, CDR3 protein. The D gene is left open where the match is weak. Size is stated for part of the rows, as once, few or many counts, or as a class when the clone is expanded.

TRBJ2-1 . many TRBV21-1 TGTGCCAGCAGTAGGACAGGTAACAATGAGCAGTTCTTC CASSRTGNNEQFF
TRBJ2-5 . . TRBV20-1 TGCAGTGCTAGAGAGCGCCGGGCCCCCCTAGTGGAGACCCAGTACTTC CSARERRAPLVETQYF
TRBJ2-3 . many TRBV20-1 TGCAGTGCTTCTATCACAGATACGCAGTATTTT CSASITDTQYF
TRBJ2-7 TRBD2 many TRBV3-1 TGTGCCAGCAGCCAGACTAGCGCCCCCCTCTACGAGCAGTACTTC CASSQTSAPLYEQYF
TRBJ2-3 . many TRBV2 TGTGCCAGCAGTGAAATGGATACGCAGTATTTT CASSEMDTQYF
TRBJ2-1 TRBD1 many TRBV4-1 TGCGCCAGCAGCCAAGATCCCCACGGACAGGGATCCTACAATGAGCAGTTCTTC CASSQDPHGQGSYNEQFF
TRBJ2-7 . many TRBV28 TGTGCCAGCAGTAACTCCCCGGTAGGACATCCCTACGAGCAGTACTTC CASSNSPVGHPYEQYF
TRBJ1-1 TRBD1 medium-sized TRBV11-2 TGTGCCAGCAGCCCGGGACAGGGAGAAGCTTTCTTT CASSPGQGEAFF
TRBJ2-7 TRBD2 many TRBV29-1 TGCAGCGTTTTCGGTCGCGGGAGGTTGGTTTGGGAGCAGTACTTC CSVFGRGRLVWEQYF
TRBJ2-1 . many TRBV29-1 TGCAGCGCCGGGGGTGAGCAGTTCTTC CSAGGEQFF
TRBJ1-1 TRBD1 many TRBV7-2 TGTGCCAGCAGCTTAGGGGACAGGGGCGAAGCTTTCTTT CASSLGDRGEAFF
TRBJ2-7 TRBD1 few TRBV18 TGTGCCAGCTCACCACCAGTAGGACAGGGGGGCGAGCAGTACTTC CASSPPVGQGGEQYF
TRBJ2-7 TRBD1 many TRBV6-1 TGTGCCAGCAGCCTACAGGGGGGCGCCGAGCAGTACTTC CASSLQGGAEQYF
TRBJ2-1 . many TRBV11-2 TGTGCCAGCAGCTTAGTGATGGCCAATGAGCAGTTCTTC CASSLVMANEQFF
TRBJ1-2 . many TRBV28 TGTGCCAGCGGCCCCCGGCAGACATACACCTTC CASGPRQTYTF
TRBJ1-5 TRBD1 many TRBV20-1 TGCAGTGCTGGACGAGGGGGCTACAATCAGCCCCAGCATTTT CSAGRGGYNQPQHF
TRBJ2-1 . many TRBV4-1 TGCGCCAGCAGCCAAGAGGGGCGGGACTCCTACAATGAGCAGTTCTTC CASSQEGRDSYNEQFF
TRBJ2-1 TRBD2 many TRBV3-1 TGTGCCAGCAGCCACCCCGAGGGGACTAGCGGGAGTAGGAGCTACAATGAGCAGTTCTTC CASSHPEGTSGSRSYNEQFF
TRBJ2-2 TRBD2 few TRBV5-1 TGCGCCAGCAGCTCCAGCGGGAGGGCCAACACCGGGGAGCTGTTTTTT CASSSSGRANTGELFF
TRBJ1-1 . many TRBV7-9 TGTGCCAGCAGCCGAGCCCAGCCGGAAGGGACTGAAGCTTTCTTT CASSRAQPEGTEAFF
TRBJ2-4 . many TRBV29-1 TGCAGCGTTGAAAAGGCCATCGGGGGTTACGGACAAAACATTCAGTACTTC CSVEKAIGGYGQNIQYF
TRBJ2-7 . many TRBV27 TGTGCCAGCAGTTTATCGCGGCAGTCCTACGAGCAGTACTTC CASSLSRQSYEQYF
TRBJ1-1 TRBD1 . TRBV5-4 TGTGCCAGCAGCTTGGGGGGCGACAGGGGTGCTTTCTTT CASSLGGDRGAFF
TRBJ2-7 . many TRBV27 TGTGCCAGCAGTCCTAGGCGAGGAGGGGTCGGCGAGCAGTACTTC CASSPRRGGVGEQYF
TRBJ2-7 TRBD1 few TRBV9 TGTGCCAGCAGCCACGGTGGACAGGGCTACGAGCAGTACTTC CASSHGGQGYEQYF
TRBJ2-3 . many TRBV10-3 TGTGCCATCAGTGAAGTGGACGTATGGAGCACGCAGTATTTT CAISEVDVWSTQYF
TRBJ2-7 . . TRBV10-3 TGTGCCATCAGTGGGGGACTGGGCCCCATGGAGCAGTACTTC CAISGGLGPMEQYF
TRBJ2-7 . many TRBV30 TGTGCCTGCTCGGGGACCTACGAGCAGTACTTC CACSGTYEQYF
TRBJ1-1 TRBD1 . TRBV5-1 TGCGCCAGCAGCACGGGACAGAAGAACACTGAAGCTTTCTTT CASSTGQKNTEAFF
TRBJ2-1 TRBD1 many TRBV12-3/TRBV12-4 TGTGCCAGCAGGGACAGGGCCCTCGAGCAGTTCTTC CASRDRALEQFF
TRBJ2-1 . . TRBV9 TGTGCCAGCAGCGTGACAAATGAGCAGTTCTTC CASSVTNEQFF
TRBJ1-1 . few TRBV9 TGTGCCAGCAGCAGTCAGTTGAACACTGAAGCTTTCTTT CASSSQLNTEAFF
TRBJ2-3 . many TRBV28 TGTGCCAGCAGTTTTCCAGGGCCGCGGAGCACAGATACGCAGTATTTT CASSFPGPRSTDTQYF